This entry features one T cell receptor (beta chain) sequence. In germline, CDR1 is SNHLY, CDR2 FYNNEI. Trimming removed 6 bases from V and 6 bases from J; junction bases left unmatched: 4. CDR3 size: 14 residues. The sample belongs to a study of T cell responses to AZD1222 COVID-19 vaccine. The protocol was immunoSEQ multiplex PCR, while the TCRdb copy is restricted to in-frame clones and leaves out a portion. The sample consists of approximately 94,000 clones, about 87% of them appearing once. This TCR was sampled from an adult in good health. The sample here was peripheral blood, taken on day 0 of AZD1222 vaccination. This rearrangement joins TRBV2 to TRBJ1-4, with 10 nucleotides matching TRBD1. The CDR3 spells CASRDGTGDEKLFF. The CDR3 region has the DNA TGTGCCAGCAGAGACGGGACAGGGGATGAAAAACTGTTTTTT.